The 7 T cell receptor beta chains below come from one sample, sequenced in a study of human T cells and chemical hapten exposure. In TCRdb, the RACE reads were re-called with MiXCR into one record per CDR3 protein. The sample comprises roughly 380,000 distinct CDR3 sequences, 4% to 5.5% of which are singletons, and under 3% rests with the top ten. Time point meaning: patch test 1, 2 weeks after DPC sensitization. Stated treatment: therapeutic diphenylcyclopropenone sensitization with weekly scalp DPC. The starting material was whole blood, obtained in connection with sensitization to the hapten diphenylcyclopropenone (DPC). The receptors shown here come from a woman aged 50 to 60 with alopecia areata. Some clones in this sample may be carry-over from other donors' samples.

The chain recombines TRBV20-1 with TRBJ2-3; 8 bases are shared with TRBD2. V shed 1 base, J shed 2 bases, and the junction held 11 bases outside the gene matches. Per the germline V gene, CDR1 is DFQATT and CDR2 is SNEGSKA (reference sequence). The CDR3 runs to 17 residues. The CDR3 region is CSARGLTERGFTDTQYF. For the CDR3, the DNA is TGCAGTGCTAGAGGCCTTACTGAGCGGGGGTTCACAGATACGCAGTATTTT.

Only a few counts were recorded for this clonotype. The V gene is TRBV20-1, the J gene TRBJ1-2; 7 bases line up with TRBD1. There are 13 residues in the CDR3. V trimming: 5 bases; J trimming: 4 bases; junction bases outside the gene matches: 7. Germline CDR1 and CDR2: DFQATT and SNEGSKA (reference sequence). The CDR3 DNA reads TGCAGTGCTCAAACAGGGGACCGCTATGGCTACACCTTC. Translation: CSAQTGDRYGYTF.

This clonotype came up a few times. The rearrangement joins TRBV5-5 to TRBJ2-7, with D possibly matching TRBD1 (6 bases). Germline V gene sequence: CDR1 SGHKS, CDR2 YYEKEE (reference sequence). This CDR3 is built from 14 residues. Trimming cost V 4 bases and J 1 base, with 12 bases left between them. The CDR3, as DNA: TGTGCCAGCAGCCCCCGGACAGTATCCTACGAGCAGTACTTC. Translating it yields CASSPRTVSYEQYF.

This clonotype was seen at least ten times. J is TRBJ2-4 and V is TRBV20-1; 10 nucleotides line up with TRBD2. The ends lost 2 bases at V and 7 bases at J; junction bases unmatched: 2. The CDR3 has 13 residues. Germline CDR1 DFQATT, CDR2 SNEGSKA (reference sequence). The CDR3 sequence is CSARSAGGNIQYF. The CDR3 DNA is TGCAGTGCTAGATCAGCGGGGGGGAACATTCAGTACTTC.

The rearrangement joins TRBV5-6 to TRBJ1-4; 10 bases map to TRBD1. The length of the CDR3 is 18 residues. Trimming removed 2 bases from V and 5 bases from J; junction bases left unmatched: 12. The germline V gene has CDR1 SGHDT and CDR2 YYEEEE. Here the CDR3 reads CASSLLTPPGQGNEKLFF. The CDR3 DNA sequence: TGTGCCAGCAGCTTACTTACACCACCGGGACAGGGGAATGAAAAACTGTTTTTT.

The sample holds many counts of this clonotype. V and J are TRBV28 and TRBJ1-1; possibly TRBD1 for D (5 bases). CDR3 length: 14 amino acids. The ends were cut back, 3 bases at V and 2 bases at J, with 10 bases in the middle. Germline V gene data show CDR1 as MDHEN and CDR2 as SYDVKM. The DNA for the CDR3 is TGTGCCAGCAGTTTGTGGGACGGAAACACTGAAGCTTTCTTT. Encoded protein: CASSLWDGNTEAFF.

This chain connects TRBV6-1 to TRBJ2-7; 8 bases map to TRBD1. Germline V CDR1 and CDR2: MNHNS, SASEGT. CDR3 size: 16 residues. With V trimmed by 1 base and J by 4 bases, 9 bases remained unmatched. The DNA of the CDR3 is TGTGCCAGCAGTGAAGTGTCAGGGGGCCTTCGTTACGAGCAGTACTTC. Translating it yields CASSEVSGGLRYEQYF.